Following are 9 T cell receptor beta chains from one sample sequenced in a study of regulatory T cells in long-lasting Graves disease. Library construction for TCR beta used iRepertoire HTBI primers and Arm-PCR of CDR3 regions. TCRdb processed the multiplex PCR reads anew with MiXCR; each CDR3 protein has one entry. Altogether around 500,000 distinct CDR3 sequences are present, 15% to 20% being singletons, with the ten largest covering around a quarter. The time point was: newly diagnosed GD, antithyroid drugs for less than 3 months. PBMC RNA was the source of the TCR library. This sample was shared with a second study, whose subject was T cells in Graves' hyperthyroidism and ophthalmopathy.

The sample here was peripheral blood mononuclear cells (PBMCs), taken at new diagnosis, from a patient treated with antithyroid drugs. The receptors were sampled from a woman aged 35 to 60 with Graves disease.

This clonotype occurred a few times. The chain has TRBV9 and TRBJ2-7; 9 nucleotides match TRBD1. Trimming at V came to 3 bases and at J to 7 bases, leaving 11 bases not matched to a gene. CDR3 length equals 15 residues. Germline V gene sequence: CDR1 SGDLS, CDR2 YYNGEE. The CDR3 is CASSGGQGFLGEQYF. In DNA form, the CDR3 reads TGTGCCAGCAGCGGTGGACAGGGGTTCCTCGGGGAGCAGTACTTC.

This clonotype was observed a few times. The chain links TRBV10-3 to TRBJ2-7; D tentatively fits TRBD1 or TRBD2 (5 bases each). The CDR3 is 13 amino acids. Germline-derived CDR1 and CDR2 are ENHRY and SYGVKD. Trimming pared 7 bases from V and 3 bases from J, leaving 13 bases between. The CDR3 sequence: CAINDRGIYEQYF. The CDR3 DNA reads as TGTGCCATCAACGACAGAGGGATCTACGAGCAGTACTTC.

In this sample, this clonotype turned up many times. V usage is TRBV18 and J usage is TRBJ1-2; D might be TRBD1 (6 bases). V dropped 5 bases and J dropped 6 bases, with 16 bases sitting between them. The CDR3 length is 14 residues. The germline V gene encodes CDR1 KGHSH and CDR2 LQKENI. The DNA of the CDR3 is TGTGCCAGCTCAACCGAAACAGGGCCTAATGGCTACACCTTC. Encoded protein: CASSTETGPNGYTF.

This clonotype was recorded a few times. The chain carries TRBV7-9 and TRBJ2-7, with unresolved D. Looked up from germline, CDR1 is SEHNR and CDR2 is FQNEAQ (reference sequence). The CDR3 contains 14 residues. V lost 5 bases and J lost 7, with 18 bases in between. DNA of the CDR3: TGTGCCAGCAGCGAGAGGTTAGGGTTTGGGGAGCAGTACTTC. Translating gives CASSERLGFGEQYF.

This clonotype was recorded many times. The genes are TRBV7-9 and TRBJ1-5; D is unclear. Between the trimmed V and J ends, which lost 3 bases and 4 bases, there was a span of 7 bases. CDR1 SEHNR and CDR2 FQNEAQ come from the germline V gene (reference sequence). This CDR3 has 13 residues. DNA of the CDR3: TGTGCCAGCAGCTTTCAGGAAAATCAGCCCCAGCATTTT. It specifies CASSFQENQPQHF.

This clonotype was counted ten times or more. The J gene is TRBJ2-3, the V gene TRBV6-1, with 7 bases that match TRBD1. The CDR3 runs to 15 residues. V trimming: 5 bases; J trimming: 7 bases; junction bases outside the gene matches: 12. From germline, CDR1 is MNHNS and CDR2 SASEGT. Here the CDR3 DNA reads TGTGCCAGCAGTCAAGGCTCAGGGGGATCGAATACGCAGTATTTT. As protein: CASSQGSGGSNTQYF.

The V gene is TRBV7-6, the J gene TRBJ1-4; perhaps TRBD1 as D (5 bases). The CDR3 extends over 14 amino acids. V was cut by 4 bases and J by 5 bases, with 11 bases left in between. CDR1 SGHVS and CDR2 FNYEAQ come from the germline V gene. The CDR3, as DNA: TGTGCCAGCAGCTCTCGACAGATGAATGAAAAACTGTTTTTT. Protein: CASSSRQMNEKLFF.

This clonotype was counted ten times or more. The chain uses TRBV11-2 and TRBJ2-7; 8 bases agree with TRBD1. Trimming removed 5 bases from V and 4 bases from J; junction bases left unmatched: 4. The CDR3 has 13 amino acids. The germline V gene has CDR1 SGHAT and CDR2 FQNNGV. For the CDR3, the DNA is TGTGCCAGCAGCCCGAGACAGGGGTACGAGCAGTACTTC. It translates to CASSPRQGYEQYF.

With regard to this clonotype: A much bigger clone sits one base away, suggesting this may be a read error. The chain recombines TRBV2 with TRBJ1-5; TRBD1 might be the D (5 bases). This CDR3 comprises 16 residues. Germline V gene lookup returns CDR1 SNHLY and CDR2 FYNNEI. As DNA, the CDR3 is TGTGCCAGCAGTGGGCAGGGAGGATCTGGGAATCAGCCCCGGCATTTT. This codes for CASSGQGGSGNQPRHF.